The next 18 T cell receptor beta chains were all read from a single sample in a study of T cell responses to AZD1222 COVID-19 vaccine. The repertoire was sequenced with immunoSEQ multiplex PCR; TCRdb's copy has only in-frame clones and lacks some. The table shows 15,000 to 20,000 clones, with about four fifths occurring only once. The sample consisted of peripheral blood, taken 28 days after the second AZD1222 dose. These receptor sequences come from an adult who received the AZD1222 COVID-19 vaccine.

The table lists this clone with a count of one. The CDR3 region is CASSPNRDRGLLDTEAFF. The CDR3 DNA is TGCGCCAGCAGCCCCAACCGGGACAGGGGTCTTTTGGACACTGAAGCTTTCTTT. V gene TRBV5-1 combines with J gene TRBJ1-1; 10 bases are shared with TRBD1. The CDR3 totals 18 residues. CDR1 is SGHRS and CDR2 is YFSETQ in the germline V gene. The ends lost 4 bases at V and 3 bases at J; junction bases unmatched: 15.

The J gene is TRBJ2-6, the V gene TRBV6-1; no reliable D call. Between the trimmed V and J ends, which lost 4 bases and 5 bases, there was a span of 21 bases. Germline loops: CDR1 MNHNS, CDR2 SASEGT. This CDR3 has 18 amino acids. CDR3 DNA sequence: TGTGCCAGCAGTGTTTACCGGAATGTACAAAGTCGGGCCAACGTCCTGACTTTC. Translated: CASSVYRNVQSRANVLTF.

The J gene is TRBJ1-2, the V gene TRBV19; D not certain. Trimming cost V 1 base and J 4 bases, with 7 bases left between them. Germline V CDR1 and CDR2: LNHDA, SQIVND (reference sequence). CDR3 length equals 13 residues. DNA of the CDR3: TGTGCCAGTAGTATAGTAGCGCGCTATGGCTACACCTTC. This translates into CASSIVARYGYTF.

This chain connects TRBV7-6 to TRBJ2-7; 11 bases fit TRBD2. This CDR3 has 14 amino acids. J gave up 4 bases and V 6 bases, and 5 bases lay outside the gene matches. Per the germline V gene, CDR1 is SGHVS and CDR2 is FNYEAQ. The DNA for the CDR3 is TGTGCCAGCAGTGTAGCGGGAGGGCCATACGAGCAGTACTTC. Translation gives CASSVAGGPYEQYF.

The chain has TRBV7-2 and TRBJ2-4; unclear D gene. The germline V and J ends were trimmed by 5 bases and 0 bases, with 11 bases remaining between them. Germline V gene lookup returns CDR1 SGHTA and CDR2 FQGNSA. The CDR3 loop spans 15 amino acids. The CDR3 sequence: CASSAHPLAKNIQYF. CDR3 DNA sequence: TGTGCCAGCAGCGCACATCCGTTAGCCAAAAACATTCAGTACTTC.

This clone occurred once. The gene calls are TRBV6-5 and TRBJ2-7; D unresolved. The CDR3 spans 12 residues. V was clipped by 4 bases and J by 1 base, with 5 bases between them. The germline gives CDR1 MNHEY, CDR2 SVGAGI. The CDR3 sequence: CASSLGSYEQYF. Here the CDR3 DNA reads TGTGCCAGCAGTTTAGGATCCTACGAGCAGTACTTC.

As DNA, the CDR3 is TGCGCCAGCAGCAAGGGACTAGCGGGAGGGCAAAAAGAGCAGTACTTC. This encodes CASSKGLAGGQKEQYF. The chain is built from TRBV5-1 and TRBJ2-7; 16 bases align to TRBD2. V dropped 4 bases and J dropped 7; count of bases not matched to a gene: 8. From germline, CDR1 is SGHRS and CDR2 YFSETQ. The CDR3 length is 16 residues.

V is TRBV3-1 (or the pseudogene TRBV3-2) and J is TRBJ1-2; 10 bases agree with TRBD1. The CDR3 has 14 amino acids. J lost 6 bases, V lost 4 bases, and 5 bases had no gene match. In germline, CDR1 is LGHDT, CDR2 YNNKEL (reference sequence). CDR3 protein: CASSLRQGANGYTF. The CDR3 region has the DNA TGTGCCAGCAGCCTGCGACAGGGGGCCAATGGCTACACCTTC.

V and J are TRBV3-1 (or the pseudogene TRBV3-2) and TRBJ1-2, with D possibly being TRBD1 (6 bases). V gave up 2 bases and J gave up 3 bases, with 10 bases separating them. Germline V CDR1 and CDR2: LGHDT, YNNKEL (reference sequence). There are 14 residues in the CDR3. The CDR3: CASSQMTGDYGYTF. The CDR3 DNA sequence: TGTGCCAGCAGCCAAATGACAGGTGACTATGGCTACACCTTC.

CDR3 in DNA: TGTGCCAGCAGCCGAGGATCAGGGCGGAACACTGAAGCTTTCTTT. Translated: CASSRGSGRNTEAFF. The rearrangement links TRBV7-8 to TRBJ1-1; D possibly corresponds to TRBD1 (5 bases). V was pared by 5 bases and J by 1 base, with 14 bases between. This CDR3 is 15 amino acids long. Germline V gene sequence: CDR1 SGHVS, CDR2 FQNEAQ.

The V gene is TRBV5-6, the J gene TRBJ2-4, with unresolved D. V was shortened by 2 bases and J by 5 bases, with 5 bases between the two germline ends. CDR3 length equals 12 residues. Germline V lookup: CDR1 SGHDT, CDR2 YYEEEE. CDR3 sequence (DNA): TGTGCCAGCAGCTTTTCAGAAAACATTCAGTACTTC. Residues: CASSFSENIQYF.

The chain joins TRBV19 to TRBJ1-1; 8 bases are shared with TRBD1. Per germline, CDR1 LNHDA and CDR2 SQIVND (reference sequence). V lost 7 bases to trimming and J lost 3 bases; unmatched junction nucleotides: 4. This CDR3 contains 13 residues. DNA of the CDR3: TGTGCCAGTATTGACAGGGGTTACACTGAAGCTTTCTTT. It is translated as CASIDRGYTEAFF.

The rearrangement uses TRBV6-2 or TRBV6-3 and TRBJ2-1; 9 bases fit TRBD2. After removal of 0 bases from V and 10 bases from J, the junction contained 10 bases not matched to a gene. CDR1 and CDR2 from the germline V gene are MNHEY and SVGEGT. This CDR3 comprises 16 residues. CDR3 protein: CASSYSISGLAYEQFF. The CDR3 nucleotides are TGTGCCAGCAGTTACTCGATTTCGGGACTAGCTTACGAGCAGTTCTTC.

The chain combines TRBV19 with TRBJ2-1, with 10 bases identical to TRBD2. CDR1 and CDR2 (germline): LNHDA, SQIVND (reference sequence). This CDR3 comprises 13 residues. With 8 bases clipped from V and 3 bases from J, the junction kept 1 base outside the gene matches. The CDR3 DNA sequence: TGTGCCAGTCGGACTAGCGGCTACAATGAGCAGTTCTTC. Translating it yields CASRTSGYNEQFF.

The V call is TRBV6-6, the J call TRBJ1-1; D remains unclear. The CDR3 sequence is 13 residues long. From germline, CDR1 is MNHNY and CDR2 SVGAGI (reference sequence). The germline V and J ends were trimmed by 9 bases and 1 base, with 12 bases remaining between them. The CDR3 loop reads CASQDGQNTEAFF. The CDR3 coding sequence is TGTGCCAGTCAGGACGGTCAGAACACTGAAGCTTTCTTT.

This clone appeared a single time. The chain is built from TRBV5-5 and TRBJ2-7, with TRBD1 matching 9 bases. CDR3 length: 14 amino acids. Germline CDR1 is SGHKS and CDR2 is YYEKEE (reference sequence). Losses at the gene ends were 4 bases for V and 2 bases for J; bases not matched to a gene: 4. Here the CDR3 DNA reads TGTGCCAGCAGCAAGGACAGGGGCCCCTACGAGCAGTACTTC. This codes for CASSKDRGPYEQYF.

The genes are TRBV27 and TRBJ2-1; the D is unclear. The CDR3 extends over 13 amino acids. Trimming cost V 5 bases and J 6 bases, with 11 bases left between them. Germline values: CDR1 MNHEY, CDR2 SMNVEV (reference sequence). The chain's CDR3 is CASSPAATNEQFF. Written as DNA, the CDR3 is TGTGCCAGCAGTCCGGCGGCTACCAATGAGCAGTTCTTC.

The gene calls are TRBV19 and TRBJ1-4; 9 bases agree with TRBD1. The ends lost 10 bases at V and 8 bases at J; junction bases unmatched: 11. This CDR3 has 14 residues. Per germline, CDR1 LNHDA and CDR2 SQIVND (reference sequence). The CDR3 nucleotides read TGTGCCACCAAGAAGAGACAGGGGGGCGAAAAACTGTTTTTT. Translated, it gives CATKKRQGGEKLFF.